A single sample is the source of the 14 T cell receptor beta chains below, sequenced in a study of glioma-infiltrating T cells after dendritic cell vaccination (dated by TCRdb to 2016 to 2017). Sample time point, as interpreted from the label and publication: after dendritic cell vaccination, including at tumor progression/relapse. The method was the immunoSEQ multiplex PCR assay. TCRdb retrieved this table from immuneACCESS and kept in-frame rearrangements only. Not all clones are present; in checked studies, unresolved V genes account for under half, and no reason is known for the remainder. Across this sample there are 55,000 to 75,000 clones, with around 83% seen only once. Jointly, the top ten make up 15% to 19% of the sample. Source: blood, taken after dendritic cell vaccination. The receptors derive from a human donor with glioblastoma.

This clone was counted only a few times. The chain joins TRBV9 to TRBJ2-1; 12 bases are shared with TRBD2. Trimming at V came to 2 bases and at J to 1 base, leaving 4 bases not matched to a gene. The CDR3 covers 17 residues. The germline CDR1 and CDR2 sequences are SGDLS and YYNGEE. For the CDR3, the DNA is TGTGCCAGCAGCGTTTCTACTAGCGGGGGGTCCTACAATGAGCAGTTCTTC. Protein: CASSVSTSGGSYNEQFF.

The rearrangement uses TRBV7-9 and TRBJ1-1; 7 bases match TRBD1. J lost 7 bases, V lost 5 bases, and 7 bases had no gene match. The germline gives CDR1 SEHNR, CDR2 FQNEAQ (reference sequence). The CDR3 is 13 amino acids. The CDR3 region is CASSVTGSGEAFF. For the CDR3, the DNA is TGTGCCAGCAGCGTGACAGGGTCCGGTGAAGCTTTCTTT.

In its sample, this clone was seen a few times. The chain employs TRBV15 and TRBJ1-6; 7 nucleotides align to TRBD1. CDR1 is LNHNV and CDR2 is YYDKDF in the germline V gene (reference sequence). V lost 10 bases, J lost 8 bases, and 14 bases stayed unmatched. This CDR3 spans 15 amino acids. CDR3 bases: TGTGCCAGACGGCGGGGGGGACAGACTTATTCACCCCTCCACTTT. Encoded protein: CARRRGGQTYSPLHF.

This rearrangement joins TRBV4-3 to TRBJ2-7; TRBD1 aligns across 8 bases. The CDR3 runs 14 residues. The germline CDR1 and CDR2 sequences are LGHNA and YSLEER. The V and J ends lost 3 bases and 9 bases, in that order; junction bases with no gene match: 10. CDR3 region: CASSQGTGLRGQYF. CDR3 DNA: TGCGCCAGCAGCCAGGGGACAGGCCTTCGGGGGCAGTACTTC.

This sequence joins TRBV5-1 and TRBJ1-1; the D gene is possibly TRBD1 (6 bases). The CDR3 runs to 19 residues. The V gene's germline CDR1 is SGHRS and CDR2 YFSETQ. V was shortened by 5 bases and J by 0 bases, with 26 bases between the two germline ends. The CDR3 protein is CASSRGRTDQGFLNTEAFF. The CDR3 nucleotides are TGCGCCAGCAGTCGCGGTCGGACAGATCAAGGGTTCCTGAACACTGAAGCTTTCTTT.

The chain carries TRBV2 and TRBJ1-5; weak D call: TRBD1 (6 bases). The length of the CDR3 is 13 residues. Per germline, CDR1 SNHLY and CDR2 FYNNEI. V lost 6 bases to trimming and J lost 3 bases, with 9 bases between them. The CDR3, as DNA: TGTGCCAGCAGACAGGGTTACAATCAGCCCCAGCATTTT. It yields the protein CASRQGYNQPQHF. The full variable domain, completed using reference TRBV2 and TRBJ1-5, is EPEVTQTPSHQVTQMGQEVILRCVPISNHLYFYWYRQILGQKVEFLVSFYNNEISEKSEIFDDQFSVERPDGSNFTLKIRSTKLEDSAMYFCASRQGYNQPQHFGDGTRLSIL.

The chain uses TRBV6-1 and TRBJ1-1; the D gene is possibly TRBD1 (6 bases). V lost 5 bases and J 2 bases, leaving 12 bases between the germline ends. The CDR3 runs 14 residues. Germline assignment: CDR1 MNHNS and CDR2 SASEGT. This CDR3 is CASSPGTQNTEAFF. CDR3 DNA sequence: TGTGCCAGCAGTCCCGGGACACAAAACACTGAAGCTTTCTTT.

The gene calls are TRBV19 and TRBJ1-1, with 8 bases identical to TRBD1. The V and J ends lost 4 bases and 7 bases, in that order; junction bases with no gene match: 14. This CDR3 is built from 16 residues. The V gene's germline CDR1 is LNHDA and CDR2 SQIVND (reference sequence). The CDR3 region is CASSTRQGREGNEAFF. For the CDR3, the DNA is TGTGCCAGTAGTACCCGACAGGGGCGCGAGGGAAATGAAGCTTTCTTT.

V and J are TRBV5-6 and TRBJ1-1; weak D call: TRBD1 (6 bases). Germline CDR1 is SGHDT and CDR2 is YYEEEE. V lost 1 base to trimming and J lost 6 bases, with 7 bases between them. CDR3 length: 12 residues. CDR3 loop: CASSLSGAEAFF. DNA of the CDR3: TGTGCCAGCAGCTTGTCAGGGGCTGAAGCTTTCTTT.

This clone was counted a few times. The chain joins TRBV5-4 to TRBJ1-1; D perhaps matches TRBD1 (6 bases). Trimming took 0 bases from V and 2 from J, leaving 8 bases between them. The CDR3 is made up of 14 amino acids. CDR1 and CDR2 from the germline V gene are SGHNT and YYREEE (reference sequence). CDR3 DNA sequence: TGTGCCAGCAGCTTGGGACAGGTTAACACTGAAGCTTTCTTT. Translated: CASSLGQVNTEAFF. Using reference TRBV5-4 and TRBJ1-1 for the parts outside the CDR3, the full variable domain is ETGVTQSPTHLIKTRGQQVTLRCSSQSGHNTVSWYQQALGQGPQFIFQYYREEENGRGNFPPRFSGLQFPNYSSELNVNALELDDSALYLCASSLGQVNTEAFFGQGTRLTVV.

The genes are TRBV6-1 and TRBJ1-1; D perhaps matches TRBD1 (5 bases). Germline lookup yields CDR1 MNHNS and CDR2 SASEGT. The CDR3 has 13 residues. The V end lost 8 bases, the J end lost 1 base, and 11 bases lay between the germline ends. CDR3 DNA: TGTGCCAGCCGGTGGGGGGGGAACACTGAAGCTTTCTTT. Translated, it gives CASRWGGNTEAFF.

This clone was seen once. This chain connects TRBV30 to TRBJ2-2, with D maybe TRBD2 (6 bases). Trimming left V 3 bases short and J 5 bases short, with 7 bases between. Germline V gives CDR1 GTSNPN, CDR2 SVGIG (reference sequence). The length of the CDR3 is 12 residues. CDR3 in amino acids: CAWSAGTGELFF. In DNA, the CDR3 is TGTGCCTGGAGCGCGGGGACCGGGGAGCTGTTTTTT.

The chain recombines TRBV15 with TRBJ2-7; a weak D match, TRBD1 (6 bases). CDR1 is LNHNV and CDR2 is YYDKDF in the germline V gene (reference sequence). Between the trimmed V and J ends, which lost 3 bases and 3 bases, there was a span of 12 bases. The CDR3 sequence is 14 residues long. Written as DNA, the CDR3 is TGTGCCACCAGCAGTGACAGGCAGCACTACGAGCAGTACTTC. It encodes CATSSDRQHYEQYF.

This clone was counted once. The rearrangement uses TRBV4-1 and TRBJ2-5, with 7 bases fitting TRBD1. V lost 5 bases, J lost 3 bases, and 6 bases stayed unmatched. Germline V gene lookup returns CDR1 MGHRA and CDR2 YSYEKL. The CDR3 extends over 14 amino acids. The CDR3 DNA is TGCGCCAGCAGCTACCGCGACAGGGAAGAGACCCAGTACTTC. This encodes CASSYRDREETQYF.